What follows is one T cell receptor beta chain and its context. Its target is unknown. TCRdb keeps only in-frame clones here, not all; method: immunoSEQ multiplex PCR. Seen here are around 60,000 clones, 85% to 95% observed once, and the top ten hold less than 7%. Separate from the approximately 700-subject first cohort was the approximately 110-subject validation cohort, to which the donors belonged. This record comes from a study of cytomegalovirus exposure and HLA in healthy donors. The CDR3 runs to 14 residues. The ends were cut back, 3 bases at V and 0 bases at J, with 7 bases in the middle. Per germline, CDR1 WNHNN and CDR2 SYGVQD (reference sequence). The study, taken as a whole, reports: Within the approximately 130 validation repertoires, first-cohort TCR clusters tended to co-occur, according to a later analysis. The study put 150 to 200 TCR beta chains on its list as cytomegalovirus-associated.

The rearrangement joins TRBV10-1 to TRBJ2-3; D is undetermined. Material for sequencing was PBMCs. The sequence was collected from a young woman in good health and CMV-seropositive. CDR3 sequence: CASSEAASTDTQYF. The DNA for the CDR3 is TGCGCCAGCAGTGAAGCTGCTAGCACAGATACGCAGTATTTT.